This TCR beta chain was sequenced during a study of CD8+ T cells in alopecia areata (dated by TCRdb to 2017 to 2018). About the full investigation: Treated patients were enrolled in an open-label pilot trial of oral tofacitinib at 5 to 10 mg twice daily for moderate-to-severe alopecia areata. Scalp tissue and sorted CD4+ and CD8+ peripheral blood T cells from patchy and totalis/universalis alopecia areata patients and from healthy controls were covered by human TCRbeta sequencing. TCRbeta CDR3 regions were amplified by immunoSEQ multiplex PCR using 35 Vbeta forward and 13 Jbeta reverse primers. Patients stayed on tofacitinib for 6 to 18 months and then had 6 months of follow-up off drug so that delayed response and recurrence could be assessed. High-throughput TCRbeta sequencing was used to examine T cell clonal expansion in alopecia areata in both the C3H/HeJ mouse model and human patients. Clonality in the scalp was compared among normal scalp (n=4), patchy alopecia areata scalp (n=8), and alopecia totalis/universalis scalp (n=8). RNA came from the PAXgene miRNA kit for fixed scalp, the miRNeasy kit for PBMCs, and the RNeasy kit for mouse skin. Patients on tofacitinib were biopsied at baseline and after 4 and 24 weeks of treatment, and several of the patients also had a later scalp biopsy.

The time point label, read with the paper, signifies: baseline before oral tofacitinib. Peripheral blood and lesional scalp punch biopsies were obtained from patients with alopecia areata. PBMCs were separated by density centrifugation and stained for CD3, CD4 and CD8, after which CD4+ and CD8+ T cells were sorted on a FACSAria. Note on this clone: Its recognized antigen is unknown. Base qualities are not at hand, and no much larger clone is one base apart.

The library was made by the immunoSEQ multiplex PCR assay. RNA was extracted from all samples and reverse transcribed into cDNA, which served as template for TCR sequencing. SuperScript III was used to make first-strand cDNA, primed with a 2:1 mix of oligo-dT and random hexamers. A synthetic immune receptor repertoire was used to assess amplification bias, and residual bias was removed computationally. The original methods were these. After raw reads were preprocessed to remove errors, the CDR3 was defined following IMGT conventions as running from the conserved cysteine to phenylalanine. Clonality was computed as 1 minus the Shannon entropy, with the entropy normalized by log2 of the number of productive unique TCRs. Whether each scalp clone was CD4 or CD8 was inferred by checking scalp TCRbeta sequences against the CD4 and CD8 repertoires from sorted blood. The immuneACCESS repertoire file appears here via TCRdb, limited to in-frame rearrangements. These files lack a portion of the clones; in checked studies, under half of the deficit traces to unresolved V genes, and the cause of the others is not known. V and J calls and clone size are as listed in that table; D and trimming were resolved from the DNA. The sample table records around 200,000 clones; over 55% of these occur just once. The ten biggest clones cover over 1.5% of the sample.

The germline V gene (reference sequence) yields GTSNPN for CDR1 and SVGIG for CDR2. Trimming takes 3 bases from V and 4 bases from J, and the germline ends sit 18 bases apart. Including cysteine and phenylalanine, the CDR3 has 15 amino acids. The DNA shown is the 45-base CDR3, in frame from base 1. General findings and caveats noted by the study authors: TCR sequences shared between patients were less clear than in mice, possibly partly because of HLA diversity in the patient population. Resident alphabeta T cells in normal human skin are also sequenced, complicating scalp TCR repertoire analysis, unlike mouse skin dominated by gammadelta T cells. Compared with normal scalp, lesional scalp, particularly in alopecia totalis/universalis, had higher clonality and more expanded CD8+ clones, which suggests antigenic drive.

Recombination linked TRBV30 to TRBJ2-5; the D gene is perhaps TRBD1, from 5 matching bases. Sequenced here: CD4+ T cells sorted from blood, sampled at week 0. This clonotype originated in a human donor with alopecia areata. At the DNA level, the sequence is TGTGCCTGGAGGGGGCAGCACCTAGTTACAGAGACCCAGTACTTC. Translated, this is CAWRGQHLVTETQYF.